This entry features one T cell receptor beta chain sequence. Its antigen remains unknown. Libraries were prepared by immunoSEQ multiplex PCR; TCRdb keeps only in-frame clonotypes and omits some of them. The profile shows a few thousand clones, approximately 72% of them singletons. CDR1 and CDR2 (germline): MGHRA, YSYEKL. V lost 4 bases and J lost 4, with 14 bases in between. The CDR3 is made up of 15 amino acids. This specimen comes from a study of T cell repertoires in urothelial bladder cancer. Overall study: Of 12 to 13 resected lesions, three were cT2 or greater. Study results and limitations: Infiltrating lymphocytes: median roughly 1.8% in carcinoma versus 9.5% to 15% in benign specimens. Up to about 17% of carcinoma infiltrating lymphocytes belonged to one T-cell clone.

Sequencing was performed on tumor-infiltrating cells from bladder cancer. This sequence was found in a human donor with urothelial carcinoma. The V and J genes are TRBV4-1 and TRBJ1-3; D possibly corresponds to TRBD1 (5 bases). The CDR3 spells CASSRQEGWGNTIYF. The CDR3 nucleotides read TGCGCCAGCAGCCGGCAAGAGGGGTGGGGAAACACCATATATTTT.